This TCR beta chain originates from a study of T cell repertoires in cytomegalovirus infection. Using its own MiXCR run on the reads, TCRdb lists one record per CDR3 protein. The sample holds 650,000 to 900,000 distinct CDR3 sequences, 32% seen once. This clonotype was seen at least ten times. Its antigen is still unknown. Trimming removed 2 bases at V and 0 bases at J, with 8 bases between. CDR1 is SGHVS and CDR2 is FQNEAQ in the germline V gene. The CDR3 contains 15 residues. This TCR came from a human donor in good health (CMV status not recorded). Some clones in this sample may be carry-over from other donors' samples. The starting material was cultured CD8+ T cells from PBMCs, obtained from culture after CMV antigen stimulation. This chain connects TRBV7-8 to TRBJ1-5; no clear D. CDR3 in amino acids: CASSLYWVSNQPQHF. The CDR3 region has the DNA TGTGCCAGCAGCTTATATTGGGTTAGCAATCAGCCCCAGCATTTT.